Each of the 7 T cell receptor beta chains below was sequenced from the same sample in a study of blood T cell repertoires in COVID-19. Sequenced by immunoSEQ multiplex PCR; TCRdb stores in-frame clones only, minus some. The sample holds approximately 240,000 clones, 80% to 85% seen once. Source material: peripheral blood. The receptors come from a woman in her thirties who had recovered from COVID-19.

The genes are TRBV27 and TRBJ1-5; D is uncertain. This CDR3 comprises 17 residues. The V end lost 0 bases, the J end lost 0 bases, and 12 bases lay between the germline ends. Germline V gene lookup returns CDR1 MNHEY and CDR2 SMNVEV (reference sequence). CDR3 region: CASSLSGGPYSNQPQHF. As DNA, the CDR3 is TGTGCCAGCAGTTTATCGGGCGGGCCTTATAGCAATCAGCCCCAGCATTTT.

Of note for this clone: At one boundary the junction diverges from the germline segment, which might be a read error. The chain recombines TRBV11-2 with TRBJ2-5; 8 bases fit TRBD2. Germline CDR1 reads SGHAT; CDR2 reads FQNNGV. The length of the CDR3 is 15 residues. The CDR3 bases are TGTGCCAGCAGCTTGGGACTAGGTGGGTGGGAGAGCCAGTACTTC. Protein: CASSLGLGGWESQYF.

The J gene is TRBJ2-5, the V gene TRBV10-3; 7 bases are shared with TRBD1. This CDR3 comprises 13 residues. In germline, CDR1 is ENHRY, CDR2 SYGVKD. With 11 bases clipped from V and 3 bases from J, the junction kept 9 bases outside the gene matches. The CDR3 sequence: CASGRDRKETQYF. CDR3 nucleotide sequence: TGTGCCTCTGGCCGGGACAGAAAAGAGACCCAGTACTTC.

This clone has more than one count but fewer than ten. The V gene is TRBV6-5, the J gene TRBJ2-7; perhaps TRBD1 as D (6 bases). CDR3 length: 13 amino acids. Germline CDR1 reads MNHEY; CDR2 reads SVGAGI. V was trimmed by 2 bases and J by 4 bases, leaving 9 bases between them. In DNA, the CDR3 is TGTGCCAGCAGTTACGACAGGCGGTACGAGCAGTACTTC. It encodes CASSYDRRYEQYF.

The rearrangement links TRBV4-1 to TRBJ1-2, with D perhaps matching TRBD1 (5 bases). The V end lost 1 base, the J end lost 4 bases, and 10 bases lay between the germline ends. The CDR3 spans 14 residues. Germline values: CDR1 MGHRA, CDR2 YSYEKL. The CDR3 DNA sequence: TGCGCCAGCAGCCAAGGAAGGGGCCTCTATGGCTACACCTTC. Its translation is CASSQGRGLYGYTF.

The gene calls are TRBV28 and TRBJ1-1; 8 bases match TRBD1. The CDR3 is 14 amino acids. The germline V gene encodes CDR1 MDHEN and CDR2 SYDVKM. Losses at the gene ends were 6 bases for V and 3 bases for J; bases not matched to a gene: 6. The CDR3 region is CASRIPGGHTEAFF. CDR3 coding DNA: TGTGCCAGCAGGATTCCAGGGGGCCACACTGAAGCTTTCTTT.

The CDR3 reads CASSLVVDEQYF. CDR3 coding DNA: TGTGCCAGCAGCTTAGTAGTGGACGAGCAGTACTTC. The V and J genes are TRBV7-9 and TRBJ2-7; no clear D gene. The germline CDR1 and CDR2 sequences are SEHNR and FQNEAQ (reference sequence). This CDR3 spans 12 amino acids. Trimming took off 1 base at V and 5 bases at J, with 6 bases between the two ends.